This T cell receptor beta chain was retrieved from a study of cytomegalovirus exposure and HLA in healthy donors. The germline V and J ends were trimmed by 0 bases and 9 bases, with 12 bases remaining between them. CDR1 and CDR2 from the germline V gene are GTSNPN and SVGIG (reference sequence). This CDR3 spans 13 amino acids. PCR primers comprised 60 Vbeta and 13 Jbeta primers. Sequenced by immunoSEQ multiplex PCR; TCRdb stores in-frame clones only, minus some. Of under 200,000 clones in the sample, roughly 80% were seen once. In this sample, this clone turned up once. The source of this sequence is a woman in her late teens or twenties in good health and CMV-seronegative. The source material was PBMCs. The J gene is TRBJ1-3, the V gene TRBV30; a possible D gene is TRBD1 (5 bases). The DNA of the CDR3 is TGTGCCTGGAGTGTACTGGGGGGAGGCACCATATATTTT. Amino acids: CAWSVLGGGTIYF.